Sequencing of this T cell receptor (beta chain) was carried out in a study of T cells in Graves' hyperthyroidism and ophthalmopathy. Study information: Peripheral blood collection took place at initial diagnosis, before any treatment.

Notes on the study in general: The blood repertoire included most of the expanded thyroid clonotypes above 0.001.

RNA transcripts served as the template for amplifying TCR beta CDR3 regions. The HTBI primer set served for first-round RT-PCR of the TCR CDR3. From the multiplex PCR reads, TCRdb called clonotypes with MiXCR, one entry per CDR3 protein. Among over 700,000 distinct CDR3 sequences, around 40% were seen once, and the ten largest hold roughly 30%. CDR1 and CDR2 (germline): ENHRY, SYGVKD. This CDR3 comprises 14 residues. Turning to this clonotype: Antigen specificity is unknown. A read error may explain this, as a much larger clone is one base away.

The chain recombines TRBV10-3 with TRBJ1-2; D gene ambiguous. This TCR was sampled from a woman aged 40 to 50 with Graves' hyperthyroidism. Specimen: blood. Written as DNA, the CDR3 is TGTGCCAGCAGTGAGGGAGGAGCGGCCTATGGCTACACCTTC. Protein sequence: CASSEGGAAYGYTF.